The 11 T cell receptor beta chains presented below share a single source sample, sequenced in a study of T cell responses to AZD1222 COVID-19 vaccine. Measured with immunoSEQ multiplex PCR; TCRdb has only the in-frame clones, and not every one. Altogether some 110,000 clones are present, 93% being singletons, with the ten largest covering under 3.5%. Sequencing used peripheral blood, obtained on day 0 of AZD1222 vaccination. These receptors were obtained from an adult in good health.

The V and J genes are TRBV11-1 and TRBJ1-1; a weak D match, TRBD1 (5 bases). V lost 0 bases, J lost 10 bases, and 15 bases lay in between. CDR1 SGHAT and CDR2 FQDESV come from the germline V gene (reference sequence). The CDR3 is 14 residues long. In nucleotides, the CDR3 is TGTGCCAGCAGCTTAGCCCGTGGGGCTGAAACAGCTTTCTTT. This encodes CASSLARGAETAFF.

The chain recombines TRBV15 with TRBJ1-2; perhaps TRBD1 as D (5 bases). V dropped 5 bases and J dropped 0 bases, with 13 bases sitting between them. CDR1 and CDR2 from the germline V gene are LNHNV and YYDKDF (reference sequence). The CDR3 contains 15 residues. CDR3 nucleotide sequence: TGTGCCACCAGCCTCCTGGGGGATCCTAACTATGGCTACACCTTC. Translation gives CATSLLGDPNYGYTF.

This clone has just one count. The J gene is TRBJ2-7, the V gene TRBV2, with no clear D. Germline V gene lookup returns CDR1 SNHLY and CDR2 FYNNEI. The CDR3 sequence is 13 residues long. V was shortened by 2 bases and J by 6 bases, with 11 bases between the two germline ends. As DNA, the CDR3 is TGTGCCAGCAGTGAATGGGCCGTATCCGAGCAGTACTTC. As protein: CASSEWAVSEQYF.

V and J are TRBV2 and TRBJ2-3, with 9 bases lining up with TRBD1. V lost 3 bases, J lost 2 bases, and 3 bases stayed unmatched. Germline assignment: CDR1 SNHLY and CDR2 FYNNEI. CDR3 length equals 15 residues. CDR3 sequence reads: CASSEGQGATDTQYF. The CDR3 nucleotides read TGTGCCAGCAGTGAGGGACAGGGTGCCACAGATACGCAGTATTTT.

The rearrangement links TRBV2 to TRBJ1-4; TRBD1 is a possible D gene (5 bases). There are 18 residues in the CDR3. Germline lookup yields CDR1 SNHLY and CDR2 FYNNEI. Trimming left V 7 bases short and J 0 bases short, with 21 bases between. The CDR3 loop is CASTRGTRRASTNEKLFF. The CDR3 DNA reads TGTGCCAGCACCCGGGGGACCCGACGTGCCTCAACTAATGAAAAACTGTTTTTT.

CDR3 DNA: TGCGCCAGCAGCTTCACTAGCGGGACTTACGAGCAGTACTTC. Translated, it gives CASSFTSGTYEQYF. The genes are TRBV5-1 and TRBJ2-7, with 10 positions matching TRBD2. This CDR3 comprises 14 residues. CDR1 is SGHRS, CDR2 YFSETQ, per germline. Germline trimming cut 2 bases from V and 4 bases from J; bases unmatched to any gene: 3.

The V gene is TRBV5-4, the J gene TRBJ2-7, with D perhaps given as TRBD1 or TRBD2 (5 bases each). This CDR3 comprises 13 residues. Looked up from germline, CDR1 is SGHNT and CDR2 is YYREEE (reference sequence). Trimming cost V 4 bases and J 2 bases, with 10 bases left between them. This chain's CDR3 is CASSPGPTYEQYF. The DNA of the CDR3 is TGTGCCAGCAGCCCGGGACCCACCTACGAGCAGTACTTC.

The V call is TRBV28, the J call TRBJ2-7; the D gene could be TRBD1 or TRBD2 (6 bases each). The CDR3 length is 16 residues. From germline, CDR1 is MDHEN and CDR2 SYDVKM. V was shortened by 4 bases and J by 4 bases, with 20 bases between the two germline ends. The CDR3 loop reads CASSCARDKGRYEQYF. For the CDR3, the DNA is TGTGCCAGCAGTTGCGCGCGGGACAAGGGAAGGTACGAGCAGTACTTC.

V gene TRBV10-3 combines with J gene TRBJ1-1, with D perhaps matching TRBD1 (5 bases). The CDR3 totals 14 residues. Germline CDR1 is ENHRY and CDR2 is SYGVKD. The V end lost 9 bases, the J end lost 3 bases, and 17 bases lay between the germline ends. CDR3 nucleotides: TGTGCCATTACAGTGCGGGGCGAGGACACTGAAGCTTTCTTT. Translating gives CAITVRGEDTEAFF.

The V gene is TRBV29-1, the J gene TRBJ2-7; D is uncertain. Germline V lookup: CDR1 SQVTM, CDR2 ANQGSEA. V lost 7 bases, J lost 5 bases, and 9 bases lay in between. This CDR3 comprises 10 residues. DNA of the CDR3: TGCAGCGCTGGGGTCCACGAGCAGTACTTC. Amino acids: CSAGVHEQYF.

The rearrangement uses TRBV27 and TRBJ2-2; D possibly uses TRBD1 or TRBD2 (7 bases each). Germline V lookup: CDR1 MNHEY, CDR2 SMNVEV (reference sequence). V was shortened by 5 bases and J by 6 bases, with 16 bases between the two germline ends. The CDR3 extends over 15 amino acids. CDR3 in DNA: TGTGCCAGCAGTCAGGGGGGGAGGGCCCCCGGGGAGCTGTTTTTT. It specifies CASSQGGRAPGELFF.